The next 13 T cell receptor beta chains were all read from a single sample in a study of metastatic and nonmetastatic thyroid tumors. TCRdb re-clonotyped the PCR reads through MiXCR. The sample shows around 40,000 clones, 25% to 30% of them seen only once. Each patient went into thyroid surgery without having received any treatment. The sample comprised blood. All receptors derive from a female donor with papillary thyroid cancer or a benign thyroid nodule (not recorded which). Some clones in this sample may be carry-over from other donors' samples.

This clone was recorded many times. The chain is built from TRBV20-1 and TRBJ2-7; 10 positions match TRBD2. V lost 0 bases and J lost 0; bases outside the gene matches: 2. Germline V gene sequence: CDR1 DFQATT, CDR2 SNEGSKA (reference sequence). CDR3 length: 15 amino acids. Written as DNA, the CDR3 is TGCAGTGCTAGAGATCCTAGCGGGAGCTCCTACGAGCAGTACTTC. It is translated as CSARDPSGSSYEQYF.

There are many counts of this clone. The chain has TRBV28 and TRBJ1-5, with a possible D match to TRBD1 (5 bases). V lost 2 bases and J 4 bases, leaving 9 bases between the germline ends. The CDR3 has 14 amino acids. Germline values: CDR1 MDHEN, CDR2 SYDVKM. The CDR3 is CASSLNRSNQPQHF. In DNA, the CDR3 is TGTGCCAGCAGTTTAAACAGGTCGAATCAGCCCCAGCATTTT.

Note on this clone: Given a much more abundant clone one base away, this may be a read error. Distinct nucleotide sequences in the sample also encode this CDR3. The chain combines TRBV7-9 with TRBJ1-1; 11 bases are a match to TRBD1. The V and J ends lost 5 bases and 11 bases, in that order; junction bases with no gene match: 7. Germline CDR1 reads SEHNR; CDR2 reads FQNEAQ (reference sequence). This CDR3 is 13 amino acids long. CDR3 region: CASSQGTGGEAFF. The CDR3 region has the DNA TGTGCCAGCAGCCAAGGGACAGGGGGTGAGGCTTTCTTT.

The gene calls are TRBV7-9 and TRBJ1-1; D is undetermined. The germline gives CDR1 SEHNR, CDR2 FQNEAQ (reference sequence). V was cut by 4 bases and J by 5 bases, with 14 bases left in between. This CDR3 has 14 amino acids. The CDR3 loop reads CASSSDNAGTEAFF. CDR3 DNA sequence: TGTGCCAGCAGCTCTGATAATGCGGGTACTGAAGCTTTCTTT.

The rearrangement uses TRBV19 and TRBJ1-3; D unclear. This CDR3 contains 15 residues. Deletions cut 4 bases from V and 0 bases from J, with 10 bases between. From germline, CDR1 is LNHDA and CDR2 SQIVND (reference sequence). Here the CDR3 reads CASSSKTSSGNTIYF. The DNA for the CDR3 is TGTGCCAGTAGTAGTAAGACATCCTCTGGAAACACCATATATTTT.

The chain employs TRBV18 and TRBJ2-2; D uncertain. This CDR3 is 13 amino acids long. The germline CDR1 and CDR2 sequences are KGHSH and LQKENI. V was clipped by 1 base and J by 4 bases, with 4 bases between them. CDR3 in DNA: TGTGCCAGCTCACCACAACTCACCGGGGAGCTGTTTTTT. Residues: CASSPQLTGELFF.

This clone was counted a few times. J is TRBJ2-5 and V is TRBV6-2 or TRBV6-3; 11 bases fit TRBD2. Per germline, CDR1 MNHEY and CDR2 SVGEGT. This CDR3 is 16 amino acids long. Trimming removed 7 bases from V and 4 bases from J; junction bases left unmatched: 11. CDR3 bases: TGTGCCAGCACCCCTCGGTGGCTAGCGGGAGGAGAGACCCAGTACTTC. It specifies CASTPRWLAGGETQYF.

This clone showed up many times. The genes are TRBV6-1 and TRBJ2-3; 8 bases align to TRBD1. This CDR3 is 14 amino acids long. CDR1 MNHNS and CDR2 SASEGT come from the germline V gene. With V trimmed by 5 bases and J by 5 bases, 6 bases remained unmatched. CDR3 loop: CASSRQGAGDTQYF. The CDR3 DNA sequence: TGTGCCAGCAGTCGTCAGGGGGCAGGAGATACGCAGTATTTT.

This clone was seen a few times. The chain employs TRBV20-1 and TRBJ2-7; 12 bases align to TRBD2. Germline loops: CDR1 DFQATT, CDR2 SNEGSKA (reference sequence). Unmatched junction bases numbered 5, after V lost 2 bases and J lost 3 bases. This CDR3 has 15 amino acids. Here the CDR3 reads CSARHTSGGFYEQYF. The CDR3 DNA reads TGCAGTGCTAGACATACTAGCGGGGGGTTCTACGAGCAGTACTTC.

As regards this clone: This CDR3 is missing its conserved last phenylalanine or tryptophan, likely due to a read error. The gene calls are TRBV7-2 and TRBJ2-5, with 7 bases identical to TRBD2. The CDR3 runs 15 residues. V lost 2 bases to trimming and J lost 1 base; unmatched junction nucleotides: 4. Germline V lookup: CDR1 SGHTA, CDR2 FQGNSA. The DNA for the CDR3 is TGTGCCAGCAGCTTACTATCGGGGGGCCAAGAGACCCAGTACCTC. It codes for CASSLLSGGQETQYL.

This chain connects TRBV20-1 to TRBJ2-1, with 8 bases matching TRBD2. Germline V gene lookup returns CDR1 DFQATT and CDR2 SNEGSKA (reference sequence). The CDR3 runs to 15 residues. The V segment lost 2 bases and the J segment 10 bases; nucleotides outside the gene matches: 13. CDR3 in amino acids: CSARLGAGVINEQFF. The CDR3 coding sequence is TGCAGTGCTAGATTGGGAGCGGGGGTCATCAACGAGCAGTTCTTC.

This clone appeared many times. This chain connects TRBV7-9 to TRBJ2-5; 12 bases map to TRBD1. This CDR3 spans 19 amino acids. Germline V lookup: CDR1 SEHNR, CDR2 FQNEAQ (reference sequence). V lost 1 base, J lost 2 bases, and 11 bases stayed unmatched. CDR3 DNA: TGTGCCAGCAGCTTAGGTTATTTGGGGACAGGGGGCCCTCAAGAGACCCAGTACTTC. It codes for CASSLGYLGTGGPQETQYF.

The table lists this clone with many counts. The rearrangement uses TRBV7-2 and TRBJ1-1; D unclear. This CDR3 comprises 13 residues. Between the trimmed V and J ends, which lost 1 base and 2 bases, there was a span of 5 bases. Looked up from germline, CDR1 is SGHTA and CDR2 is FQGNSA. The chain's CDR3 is CASSLDPNTEAFF. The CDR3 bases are TGTGCCAGCAGCTTAGACCCTAACACTGAAGCTTTCTTT. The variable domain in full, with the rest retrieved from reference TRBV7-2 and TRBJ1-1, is GAGVSQSPSNKVTEKGKDVELRCDPISGHTALYWYRQSLGQGLEFLIYFQGNSAPDKSGLPSDRFSAERTGGSVSTLTIQRTQQEDSAVYLCASSLDPNTEAFFGQGTRLTVV.